This T cell receptor (beta chain) was recovered during a study of graft-versus-host responses after intestinal transplantation (dated by TCRdb to 2020 to 2023). Regarding the research as a whole: Multivisceral, liver-intestinal, or isolated intestinal transplants were received by the recipients. Anti-thymocyte globulin induction was given to all recipients, followed by maintenance tacrolimus and steroids for around three years. Bulk TCR-beta CDR3 sequencing was used to track graft-versus-host and host-versus-graft alloreactive T cell clones in the graft, circulation and bone marrow after intestinal transplantation. To identify alloreactive clones, pre-transplant mixed lymphocyte reaction products were sequenced and compared with unstimulated pre-transplant donor and recipient T cells. A cohort of 24 intestinal transplant recipients, including one retransplant, was enrolled, and a few patients lacking pretransplant specimens were excluded. Donor T cell macrochimerism was defined as a peak of at least 4% donor T cells among recipient peripheral blood mononuclear cells. Instead of going to the commercial service, samples from a few later patients were sequenced in-house on an Illumina MiSeq and processed with MiXCR. Points the paper makes about the study in general: Early after transplant, declines in HvG clones were associated with peak levels of circulating GvH clones. GvH clones were found in recipient bone marrow, and some of the GvH clones appeared earlier in ileal mucosa or blood, which is consistent with an intestinal mucosal origin. The conclusions were limited by the relatively low number and heterogeneity of the intestinal transplant patients. In patients with donor T cell macrochimerism, the allografts had high GvH to HvG T cell clonal ratios.

This specimen's time point label, per the study, means: cells obtained before transplantation from donor or recipient. CD3+CD4+ and CD3+CD8+ populations were FACS-sorted from unstimulated pre-transplant donor and recipient cells taken from spleen or lymph nodes. Libraries came from the immunoSEQ multiplex PCR assay. In most patients, genomic DNA was isolated using the Qiagen DNeasy Blood and Tissue Kit and sent frozen to Adaptive Biotechnologies for TCR sequencing. For most patients, high-throughput TCR-beta CDR3 sequencing of genomic DNA was performed by Adaptive Biotechnologies. Concerning the study's data processing: TCR sequencing data for more than 15 patients were retrieved from Adaptive's ImmunoSEQ software; a few other patients were processed with MiXCR and VDJtools. CD4 versus CD8 sorting errors were corrected by removing sequences found in both subsets at a frequency ratio below 5:1. CDR3 nucleotide sequences shared by donor and recipient were removed because the origin of these sequences could not be assigned. To count as alloreactive, a clone needed at least 2-fold expansion over unstimulated cells and a minimum CFSE-low frequency of 0.002% (template counts) or 0.001% (read counts). Mappable clones were those detected in sequenced pre-transplant spleen, lymph node, or MLR CFSE-low populations of the donor or recipient. Cumulative frequency of alloreactive clones was calculated as a percentage of all sequences weighted by copy number. Imported from immuneACCESS, the table was reduced by TCRdb to in-frame sequences with V and J called. These copies leave out some clones; in studies compared against another copy, an unresolved V gene accounts for under half, and the cause of the remainder is not known. V and J calls and clone size are copied from that table; D and trimming were computed from the DNA. Recorded for this sample are tens of thousands of clones; 91% of them occurred a single time. The ten top clones hold nearly 0.5% of the sample.

Reading from cysteine to phenylalanine, the CDR3 counts 16 amino acids. The only DNA kept is the CDR3, 48 bases in frame from the first base. From the germline V gene (reference sequence), CDR1 is MNHEY and CDR2 is SMNVEV. The V end gives up 0 bases and the J end 0 bases, leaving 4 bases in the junction not matched to a gene. Remarks on this clone: This receptor's antigen is unknown. No clone much larger than this one lies a single base away; base qualities are absent.

The TCR sequence derives from a human donor who received an intestinal transplant. This specimen consisted of unstimulated CD8+ T cells sorted from spleen or lymph node cells, obtained before intestinal transplant. The receptor chain draws on TRBV27 and TRBJ2-7; 8 bases in the middle match TRBD2. The bases are TGTGCCAGCAGTTTATCTAGCGGGGCAAGCTCCTACGAGCAGTACTTC. This encodes CASSLSSGASSYEQYF.